The T cell receptor beta chain described here comes from a study of blood T cells in healthy people across ages. This clonotype was observed a few times. Antigen unknown. Together with a sample-barcoded 5' primer, a J-beta primer mix was included in a second PCR lasting about 7 to 11 cycles. Sequencing recovered at least 2.5 million CDR3-containing paired-end reads from each sample. TCRdb re-called the 5' RACE reads with MiXCR, one entry per CDR3 protein. This sample yields 700,000 or so distinct CDR3 sequences, of which 35% to 50% are seen a single time; about 30% belongs to the top ten. Staff drew 9 to 10 milliliters of peripheral blood from each donor. The V end was cut by 1 base, the J end by 4 bases, with 4 bases between. This CDR3 contains 12 residues. Germline V gene data show CDR1 as DFQATT and CDR2 as SNEGSKA (reference sequence). Overall study findings and caveats: It was found that TCR beta diversity correlated strongly with the percentage of naive T cells.

The sample consisted of blood. The rearrangement joins TRBV20-1 to TRBJ2-2; D remains ambiguous. This clonotype originated in a man older than 75 in good health. DNA of the CDR3: TGCAGTGCTAGAGTTGGCACCGGGGAGCTGTTTTTT. Translating gives CSARVGTGELFF.